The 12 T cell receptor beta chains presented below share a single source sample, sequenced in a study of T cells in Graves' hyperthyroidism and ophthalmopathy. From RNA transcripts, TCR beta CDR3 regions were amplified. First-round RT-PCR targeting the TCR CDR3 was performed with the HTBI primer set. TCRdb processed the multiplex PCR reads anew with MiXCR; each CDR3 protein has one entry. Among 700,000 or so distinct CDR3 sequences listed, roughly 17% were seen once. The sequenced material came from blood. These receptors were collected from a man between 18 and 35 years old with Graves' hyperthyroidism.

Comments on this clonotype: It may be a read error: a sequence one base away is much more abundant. CDR3 residues: CSVDRDSDEQYF. DNA of the CDR3: TGCAGCGTCGACAGGGACTCCGACGAGCAGTACTTC. This chain connects TRBV29-1 to TRBJ2-7; weak D call: TRBD1 (7 bases). Germline CDR1 is SQVTM and CDR2 is ANQGSEA. The CDR3 contains 12 residues.

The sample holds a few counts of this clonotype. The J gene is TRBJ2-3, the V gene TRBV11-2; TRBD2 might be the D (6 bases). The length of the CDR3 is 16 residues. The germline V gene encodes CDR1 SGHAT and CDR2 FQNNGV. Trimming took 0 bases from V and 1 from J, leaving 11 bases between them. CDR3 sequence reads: CASSLDRASGTDTQYF. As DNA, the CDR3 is TGTGCCAGCAGCTTAGATAGGGCTAGCGGCACAGATACGCAGTATTTT. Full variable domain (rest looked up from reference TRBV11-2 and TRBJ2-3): EAGVAQSPRYKIIEKRQSVAFWCNPISGHATLYWYQQILGQGPKLLIQFQNNGVVDDSQLPKDRFSAERLKGVDSTLKIQPAKLEDSAVYLCASSLDRASGTDTQYFGPGTRLTVL.

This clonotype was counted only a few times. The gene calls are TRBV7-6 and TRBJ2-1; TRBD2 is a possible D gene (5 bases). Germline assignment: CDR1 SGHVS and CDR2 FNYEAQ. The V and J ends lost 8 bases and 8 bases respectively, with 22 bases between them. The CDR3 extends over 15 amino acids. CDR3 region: CASRRAYGLADEQFF. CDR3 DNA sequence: TGTGCCAGCCGGCGGGCCTACGGCCTGGCGGATGAGCAGTTCTTC. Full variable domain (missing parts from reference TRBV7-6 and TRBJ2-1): GAGVSQSPRYKVTKRGQDVALRCDPISGHVSLYWYRQALGQGPEFLTYFNYEAQQDKSGLPNDRFSAERPEGSISTLTIQRTEQRDSAMYRCASRRAYGLADEQFFGPGTRLTVL.

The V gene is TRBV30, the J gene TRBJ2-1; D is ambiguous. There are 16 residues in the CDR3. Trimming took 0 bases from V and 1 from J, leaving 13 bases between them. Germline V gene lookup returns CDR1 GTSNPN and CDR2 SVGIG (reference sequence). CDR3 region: CAWSVSLGFSYNEQFF. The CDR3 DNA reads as TGTGCCTGGAGTGTAAGTCTCGGCTTTTCCTACAATGAGCAGTTCTTC.

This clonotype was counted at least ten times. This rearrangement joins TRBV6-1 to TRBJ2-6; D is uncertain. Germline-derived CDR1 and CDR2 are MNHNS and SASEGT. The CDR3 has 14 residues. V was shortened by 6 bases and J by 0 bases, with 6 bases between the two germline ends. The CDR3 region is CASRGGSGANVLTF. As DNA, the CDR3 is TGTGCCAGCAGGGGCGGCTCTGGGGCCAACGTCCTGACTTTC.

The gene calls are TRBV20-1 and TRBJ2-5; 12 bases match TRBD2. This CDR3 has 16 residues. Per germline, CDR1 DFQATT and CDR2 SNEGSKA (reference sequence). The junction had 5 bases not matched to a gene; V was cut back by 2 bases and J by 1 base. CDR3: CSARTGLAGPQETQYF. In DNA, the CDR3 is TGCAGTGCTAGAACCGGACTAGCGGGGCCCCAAGAGACCCAGTACTTC.

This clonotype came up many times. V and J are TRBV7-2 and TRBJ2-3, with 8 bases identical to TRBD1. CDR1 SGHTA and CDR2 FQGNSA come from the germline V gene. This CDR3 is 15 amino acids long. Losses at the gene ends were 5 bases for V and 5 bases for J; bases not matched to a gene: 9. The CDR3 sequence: CASSIFGQGGDTQYF. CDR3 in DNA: TGTGCCAGCAGCATATTCGGACAGGGCGGAGATACGCAGTATTTT.

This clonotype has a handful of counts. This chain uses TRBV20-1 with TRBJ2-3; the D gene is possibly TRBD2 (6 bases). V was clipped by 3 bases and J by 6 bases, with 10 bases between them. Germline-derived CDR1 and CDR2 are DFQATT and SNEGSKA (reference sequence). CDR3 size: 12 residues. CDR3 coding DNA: TGCAGTGCTAGGGAGGGACGGGATACGCAGTATTTT. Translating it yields CSAREGRDTQYF.

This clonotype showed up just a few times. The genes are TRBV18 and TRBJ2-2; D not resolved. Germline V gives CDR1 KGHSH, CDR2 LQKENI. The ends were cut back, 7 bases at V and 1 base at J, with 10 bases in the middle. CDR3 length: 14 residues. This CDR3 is CASWPRQNTGELFF. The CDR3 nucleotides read TGTGCCAGCTGGCCGAGACAGAACACCGGGGAGCTGTTTTTT.

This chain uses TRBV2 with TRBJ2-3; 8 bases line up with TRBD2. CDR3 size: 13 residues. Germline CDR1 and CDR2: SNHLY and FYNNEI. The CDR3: CARTLAATDTQYF. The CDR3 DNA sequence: TGTGCGCGCACACTAGCGGCCACAGATACGCAGTATTTT.

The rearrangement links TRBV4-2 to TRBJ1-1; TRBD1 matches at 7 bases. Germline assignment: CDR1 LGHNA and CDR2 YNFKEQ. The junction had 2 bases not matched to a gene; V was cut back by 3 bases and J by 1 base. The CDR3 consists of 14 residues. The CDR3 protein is CASSQGQWNTEAFF. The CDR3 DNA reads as TGTGCCAGCAGCCAGGGACAGTGGAACACTGAAGCTTTCTTT.

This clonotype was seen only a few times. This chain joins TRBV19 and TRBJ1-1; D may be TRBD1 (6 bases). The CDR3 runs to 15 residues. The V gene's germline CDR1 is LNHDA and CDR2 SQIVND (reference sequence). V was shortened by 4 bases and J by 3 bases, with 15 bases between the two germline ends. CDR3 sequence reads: CASSTVGGADTEAFF. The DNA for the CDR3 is TGTGCCAGTAGTACCGTGGGGGGCGCAGACACTGAAGCTTTCTTT. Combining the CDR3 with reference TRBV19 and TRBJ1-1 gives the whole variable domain DGGITQSPKYLFRKEGQNVTLSCEQNLNHDAMYWYRQDPGQGLRLIYYSQIVNDFQKGDIAEGYSVSREKKESFPLTVTSAQKNPTAFYLCASSTVGGADTEAFFGQGTRLTVV.